This is a list of T cell receptor beta chains from one sample in a study of graft-versus-host responses after intestinal transplantation. Generated by immunoSEQ multiplex PCR, the TCRdb table keeps only in-frame clones and is missing some. Of approximately 9,600 clones in the sample, 60% to 85% were seen once. Sequences were derived from ileum tissue, sampled around 450 days after intestinal transplantation. The receptors come from a human patient who received an intestinal transplant, so some T cells may come from the graft donor. CDR3s include the opening cysteine and the closing phenylalanine or tryptophan. Clone size is given for some rows only: seen once, a few or many times, or a class if the clone is expanded.

clone_size v_call cdr3_aa
. TRBV18 CASSLTTGIGTDTQYF
. TRBV5-1 CASSSGTRGGALMNGQYF
. TRBV5-1 CASSLAGGIRETQYF
. TRBV15 CATSSPGTGKNIQYF
. TRBV5-5 CASSLFGQGTHEQYF
once TRBV10-1 CASSLGQGNGYTF
. TRBV11-2 CASSLVSGMRINYGYTF
. TRBV7-9 CASSLEYANQETQYF
. TRBV7-8 CASSPSLGQGATRSGNTIYF
. TRBV9 CASSTGDPKEAFF
. TRBV11-2 CASSPTPGVPSDEQFF
. TRBV10-3 CAISEPRVGGNTIYF
. TRBV15 CATSPFMGSGNTIYF
. TRBV21-1 CAINSEGMNTEAFF
. TRBV4-1 CASSQGTEYEQYF
. TRBV6-1 CASSEAGTSAYEQYF
. TRBV9 CASSAQTRPANTGELFF
. TRBV6-4 CARGLAGGNGYEQYF
. TRBV11-3 CASSRRLAGGPEQYF
. TRBV9 CASSSEGNMNTEAFF
. TRBV18 CASSTGGRAVGSPLHF
. TRBV4-1 CASSQQTGSPNYGYTF
once TRBV5-4 CASSLPTSPSTDTQYF
. TRBV18 CASSPVATAGHNSPLHF
. TRBV14 CASSQERLWIAKNIQYF
. TRBV10-3 CAISEKQPGQGNQPQHF
. TRBV7-3 CASSRDSVAEQYF
. TRBV7-8 CASSRGDATNEKLFF
few TRBV7-2 CASSLGVLDYTF
. TRBV2 CASSERINSPLHF
. TRBV5-4 CASSLVATVNEQFF
. TRBV7-9 CASSLGLGQGGETQYF
. TRBV6-1 CASSEGGGPNTIYF
. TRBV4-1 CASSPTLRTSGGSSTDTQYF
. TRBV7-2 CASSFQAGGLETQYF
. TRBV28 CASSFRENEKLFF
. TRBV30 CAWTGRITDTQYF
. TRBV28 CASSPHIGRGASYEQYF
. TRBV19 CASSERTYYEQYF
. TRBV5-1 CASSLAIGKNEQYF
few TRBV7-9 CASRTQGYSGNTIYF
. TRBV19 CASSIGRGRSIYEQYF
. TRBV20-1 CSAPSGVWEYF
. TRBV6-6 CASSYEANSGNTIYF
once TRBV19 CASLRTLETDYGYTF
. TRBV4-1 CASSQVVLVYGRQYF
. TRBV18 CASSPPSTDTQYF
. TRBV19 CASSILVSEPPYEQYF
few TRBV19 CASSPTGVDTQYF
once TRBV5-5 CASSLLWDLRNSPLHF
. TRBV27 CASSSSSYEQYF
. TRBV9 CASSVGTRPKLGGRYF
. TRBV5-1 CASSPPQPGVQETQYF
. TRBV30 CAAPGDTYGYTFGSGFYAF
. TRBV19 CASSIQGGPQETQYF
once TRBV25-1 CASSPGSEEKLFF
. TRBV4-1 CASSRLGEISTDTQYF